These 16 T cell receptor beta chains were all obtained from the same sample, sequenced in a study of shared clonotypes between healthy human individuals. The protocol was immunoSEQ multiplex PCR, while the TCRdb copy is restricted to in-frame clones and leaves out a portion. The sample has almost 750,000 clones, 55% to 75% seen once. Specimen: memory CD4+ T cells sorted from blood. Subset here: CD45RA-negative fraction. The receptors originated from a woman aged 25-40 years in good health.

V gene TRBV5-1 combines with J gene TRBJ2-3; 14 nucleotides match TRBD2. There are 16 residues in the CDR3. CDR1 is SGHRS, CDR2 YFSETQ, per germline. The V gene end was trimmed by 1 base and the J gene end by 3 bases; junction bases not matched to a gene: 1. CDR3 nucleotides: TGCGCCAGCAGCTTGAGGACTAGCGGGAGGACAGATACGCAGTATTTT. Protein sequence: CASSLRTSGRTDTQYF.

This chain uses TRBV6-5 with TRBJ2-5; D ambiguous. The V end lost 6 bases, the J end lost 6 bases, and 17 bases lay between the germline ends. Germline loops: CDR1 MNHEY, CDR2 SVGAGI. This CDR3 is 14 amino acids long. The DNA for the CDR3 is TGTGCCAGCAGCTCGGTGGGTTTTGCTCAGACCCAGTACTTC. Amino acid sequence: CASSSVGFAQTQYF.

On this clone: Within the sample, other DNA sequences also encode this same CDR3. The V gene is TRBV7-2, the J gene TRBJ2-5; maybe TRBD1 (5 bases). The V and J ends lost 1 base and 2 bases respectively, with 14 bases between them. The CDR3 runs to 16 residues. The germline V gene encodes CDR1 SGHTA and CDR2 FQGNSA. In nucleotides, the CDR3 is TGTGCCAGCAGCTTAGTATTGGGGCTAGGACAAGAGACCCAGTACTTC. Its translation is CASSLVLGLGQETQYF.

This clone was recorded at least ten times. The chain recombines TRBV15 with TRBJ2-2; 10 positions match TRBD2. The CDR3 consists of 16 residues. The V segment lost 0 bases and the J segment 4 bases; nucleotides outside the gene matches: 2. The germline gives CDR1 LNHNV, CDR2 YYDKDF (reference sequence). The CDR3 nucleotides read TGTGCCACCAGCAGAGAACTAGCGGGACCCACCGGGGAGCTGTTTTTT. Translation gives CATSRELAGPTGELFF.

The chain carries TRBV7-8 and TRBJ2-1, with D possibly being TRBD1 or TRBD2 (5 bases each). The V end lost 3 bases, the J end lost 12 bases, and 15 bases lay between the germline ends. The CDR3 contains 13 residues. Germline V CDR1 and CDR2: SGHVS, FQNEAQ. DNA of the CDR3: TGTGCCAGCAGCTTCTCGGGGCCCCGAGTGCAGTTCTTC. Its protein is CASSFSGPRVQFF.

The chain couples TRBV9 to TRBJ2-3, with 12 bases aligning to TRBD2. The V and J ends lost 3 bases and 0 bases, in that order; junction bases with no gene match: 5. Germline V gene lookup returns CDR1 SGDLS and CDR2 YYNGEE. The CDR3 totals 17 residues. The CDR3 sequence is CASSAGLAGSSTDTQYF. The CDR3 nucleotides are TGTGCCAGCAGCGCCGGACTAGCGGGATCTAGCACAGATACGCAGTATTTT.

This clone was picked up a small number of times. CDR3 amino acids: CASSPRIAGQGTQYF. In DNA, the CDR3 is TGTGCCAGCAGCCCCCGGATAGCGGGCCAGGGTACGCAGTATTTT. The chain joins TRBV11-2 to TRBJ2-3; 7 bases line up with TRBD2. This CDR3 region has 15 residues. The V gene's germline CDR1 is SGHAT and CDR2 FQNNGV. Trimming took 5 bases from V and 8 from J; bases not matched to a gene: 13. Based on the CDR3 plus reference TRBV11-2 and TRBJ2-3, the full variable domain is EAGVAQSPRYKIIEKRQSVAFWCNPISGHATLYWYQQILGQGPKLLIQFQNNGVVDDSQLPKDRFSAERLKGVDSTLKIQPAKLEDSAVYLCASSPRIAGQGTQYFGPGTRLTVL.

This clone has just one count. This chain uses TRBV10-1 with TRBJ2-2; D may be TRBD1 (5 bases). The CDR3 sequence is 14 residues long. Germline-derived CDR1 and CDR2 are WNHNN and SYGVQD (reference sequence). V gave up 5 bases and J gave up 8 bases, with 15 bases separating them. The CDR3 protein is CASSHNRIGGELFF. The DNA for the CDR3 is TGCGCCAGCAGTCATAACAGGATCGGAGGGGAGCTGTTTTTT.

This chain joins TRBV7-2 and TRBJ2-5; no clear D. Germline CDR1 is SGHTA and CDR2 is FQGNSA. This CDR3 has 13 residues. Trimming pared 3 bases from V and 1 base from J, leaving 6 bases between. This CDR3 is CASSLVGQETQYF. DNA of the CDR3: TGTGCCAGCAGCTTGGTAGGCCAAGAGACCCAGTACTTC.

This clone was seen repeatedly, ten times or more. The chain uses TRBV2 and TRBJ1-1; D perhaps matches TRBD1 (5 bases). Germline V gene lookup returns CDR1 SNHLY and CDR2 FYNNEI. Deletions cut 6 bases from V and 1 base from J, with 18 bases between. The CDR3 is made up of 16 amino acids. CDR3 sequence: CASRGGSRGGNTEAFF. In DNA form, the CDR3 reads TGTGCCAGCAGGGGGGGGAGCAGAGGAGGGAACACTGAAGCTTTCTTT.

The CDR3 coding sequence is TGTGCCAGCACCAGGATAGGCCAGGCCAGCCCAGGGGGTGCGGGGGAGCTGTTTTTT. It translates to CASTRIGQASPGGAGELFF. J is TRBJ2-2 and V is TRBV27; 7 bases match TRBD1. This CDR3 comprises 19 residues. Germline CDR1 and CDR2: MNHEY and SMNVEV (reference sequence). V lost 7 bases to trimming and J lost 8 bases; unmatched junction nucleotides: 25.

This chain links TRBV11-2 with TRBJ2-1; D is undetermined. CDR1 and CDR2 from the germline V gene are SGHAT and FQNNGV. The CDR3 sequence is 14 residues long. V was trimmed by 2 bases and J by 6 bases, leaving 11 bases between them. The CDR3, as DNA: TGTGCCAGCAGCTTACAGGCCTCCACCAATGAGCAGTTCTTC. It yields the protein CASSLQASTNEQFF. The complete variable domain, with remaining parts taken from reference TRBV11-2 and TRBJ2-1, reads EAGVAQSPRYKIIEKRQSVAFWCNPISGHATLYWYQQILGQGPKLLIQFQNNGVVDDSQLPKDRFSAERLKGVDSTLKIQPAKLEDSAVYLCASSLQASTNEQFFGPGTRLTVL.

V gene TRBV28 combines with J gene TRBJ2-1; D gene uncertain. CDR3 length: 12 amino acids. From germline, CDR1 is MDHEN and CDR2 SYDVKM. Trimming pared 5 bases from V and 7 bases from J, leaving 9 bases between. The CDR3 spells CASSPDWNEQFF. CDR3 DNA sequence: TGTGCCAGCAGTCCCGACTGGAATGAGCAGTTCTTC.

The chain employs TRBV11-2 and TRBJ2-7; maybe TRBD2 (5 bases). CDR1 is SGHAT and CDR2 is FQNNGV in the germline V gene. The CDR3 sequence is 14 residues long. V lost 6 bases to trimming and J lost 1 base, with 13 bases between them. The CDR3 region is CASSYSTGSYEQYF. CDR3 coding DNA: TGTGCCAGCAGTTACTCGACGGGGTCCTACGAGCAGTACTTC.

The chain uses TRBV5-8 and TRBJ1-2; 9 positions agree with TRBD1. Germline V gene data show CDR1 as SGHTS and CDR2 as YDEGEE. CDR3 size: 16 residues. V lost 2 bases to trimming and J lost 4 bases; unmatched junction nucleotides: 9. The CDR3 region is CASSLNPTGGGYGYTF. The CDR3 DNA sequence: TGTGCCAGCAGCTTAAATCCGACAGGGGGTGGCTATGGCTACACCTTC.

The genes are TRBV6-5 and TRBJ1-4; D is ambiguous. V dropped 6 bases and J dropped 3 bases, with 8 bases sitting between them. Germline CDR1 and CDR2: MNHEY and SVGAGI. This CDR3 is 13 amino acids long. The CDR3 sequence is CASSRQANEKLFF. CDR3 nucleotide sequence: TGTGCCAGCAGCCGGCAAGCTAATGAAAAACTGTTTTTT.